These 10 T cell receptor beta chains originate from one sample sequenced in a study of blood T cell repertoires in COVID-19. Sequencing used immunoSEQ multiplex PCR; TCRdb keeps in-frame clones, though not all of them. The profile shows approximately 140,000 clones, 84% of them singletons. The sample taken for sequencing was PBMCs or T cells enriched from blood (not recorded which). These receptors all come from a woman aged 45 to 65 who had been exposed to COVID-19.

The gene calls are TRBV9 and TRBJ2-2, with a possible D match to TRBD2 (5 bases). Germline V gene data show CDR1 as SGDLS and CDR2 as YYNGEE. Trimming stripped 2 bases from V and 0 bases from J, with 8 bases between. This CDR3 is built from 15 residues. CDR3 amino acids: CASSVRAANTGELFF. The CDR3 DNA reads TGTGCCAGCAGCGTGCGGGCCGCGAACACCGGGGAGCTGTTTTTT.

In this sample, this clone turned up a few times. The rearrangement links TRBV27 to TRBJ1-1; TRBD1 is a possible D gene (6 bases). CDR3 size: 16 residues. The ends were cut back, 5 bases at V and 1 base at J, with 17 bases in the middle. Germline V gene data show CDR1 as MNHEY and CDR2 as SMNVEV (reference sequence). For the CDR3, the DNA is TGTGCCAGCAGTCCGTGGCGGGGGCTGGGGAACACTGAAGCTTTCTTT. Its protein product is CASSPWRGLGNTEAFF.

This chain links TRBV7-9 with TRBJ2-7; 7 positions agree with TRBD2. The trim removed 10 bases at V and 2 bases at J, leaving 11 bases unmatched. This CDR3 is built from 14 residues. In germline, CDR1 is SEHNR, CDR2 FQNEAQ (reference sequence). This CDR3 is CATMGGTVAYEQYF. The CDR3, as DNA: TGTGCCACCATGGGGGGGACGGTAGCCTACGAGCAGTACTTC. Based on the CDR3 plus reference TRBV7-9 and TRBJ2-7, the full variable domain is DTGVSQNPRHKITKRGQNVTFRCDPISEHNRLYWYRQTLGQGPEFLTYFQNEAQLEKSRLLSDRFSAERPKGSFSTLEIQRTEQGDSAMYLCATMGGTVAYEQYFGPGTRLTVT.

This clone was counted only a few times. The V and J genes are TRBV6-6 and TRBJ1-3; weak D call: TRBD1 (5 bases). Per germline, CDR1 MNHNY and CDR2 SVGAGI (reference sequence). This CDR3 region has 16 residues. Trimming left V 2 bases short and J 5 bases short, with 16 bases between. The CDR3, as DNA: TGTGCCAGCAGTTACCCTCCTCAGGGCTGGAGAAACACCATATATTTT. Protein product: CASSYPPQGWRNTIYF.

The chain uses TRBV4-3 and TRBJ2-1; D remains unclear. The CDR3 consists of 17 residues. Germline lookup yields CDR1 LGHNA and CDR2 YSLEER. Trimming removed 0 bases at V and 0 bases at J, with 12 bases between. In DNA form, the CDR3 reads TGCGCCAGCAGCCAAGATCTGGCGGAAAGCTCCTACAATGAGCAGTTCTTC. It codes for CASSQDLAESSYNEQFF.

The table lists this clone with a few counts. Its ends do not fully match the called genes, so a read error is possible. The V call is TRBV19, the J call TRBJ1-1; possible D gene TRBD1, 6 bases. Germline V lookup: CDR1 LNHDA, CDR2 SQIVND (reference sequence). The CDR3 is 11 amino acids. The DNA for the CDR3 is TGCTGGGGGGGCAGGGGCACTGAAGCTTTCTTT. It codes for CWGGRGTEAFF.

The chain uses TRBV7-9 and TRBJ2-5, with a possible D match to TRBD2 (6 bases). The V gene lost 1 base and the J gene lost 3 bases, with 12 bases spanning the gap. This CDR3 region has 15 residues. Germline V gives CDR1 SEHNR, CDR2 FQNEAQ (reference sequence). The DNA for the CDR3 is TGTGCCAGCAGCTTAGGGCGGGGTTTGGAAGAGACCCAGTACTTC. Its protein product is CASSLGRGLEETQYF.

The chain couples TRBV11-2 to TRBJ1-6; 7 bases match TRBD1. Germline CDR1 and CDR2: SGHAT and FQNNGV. This CDR3 has 13 residues. V dropped 4 bases and J dropped 10; count of bases not matched to a gene: 4. The CDR3 DNA reads TGTGCCAGCAGCTCAGACAGGGCGTCACCCCTCCACTTT. Translation gives CASSSDRASPLHF. The whole variable domain, filled in from reference TRBV11-2 and TRBJ1-6, reads EAGVAQSPRYKIIEKRQSVAFWCNPISGHATLYWYQQILGQGPKLLIQFQNNGVVDDSQLPKDRFSAERLKGVDSTLKIQPAKLEDSAVYLCASSSDRASPLHFGNGTRLTVT.

The rearrangement links TRBV19 to TRBJ1-5; TRBD1 matches at 10 bases. Germline V gene sequence: CDR1 LNHDA, CDR2 SQIVND (reference sequence). The V segment lost 7 bases and the J segment 6 bases; nucleotides outside the gene matches: 9. The CDR3 is made up of 15 amino acids. DNA for the CDR3: TGTGCCAGTACCCCGGGACAGGGGAAAGGTCAGCCCCAGCATTTT. Encoded protein: CASTPGQGKGQPQHF.

In the case of this clone: The junction departs from germline at one end; a sequencing error may be responsible. The chain joins TRBV19 to TRBJ1-3, with D possibly being TRBD1 (5 bases). The CDR3 loop spans 13 amino acids. CDR1 is LNHDA, CDR2 SQIVND, per germline (reference sequence). CDR3 loop: CASTIGAGNTIYF. The CDR3 DNA follows: TGTGCCAGTACTATAGGGGCCGGAAACACCATATATTTT.